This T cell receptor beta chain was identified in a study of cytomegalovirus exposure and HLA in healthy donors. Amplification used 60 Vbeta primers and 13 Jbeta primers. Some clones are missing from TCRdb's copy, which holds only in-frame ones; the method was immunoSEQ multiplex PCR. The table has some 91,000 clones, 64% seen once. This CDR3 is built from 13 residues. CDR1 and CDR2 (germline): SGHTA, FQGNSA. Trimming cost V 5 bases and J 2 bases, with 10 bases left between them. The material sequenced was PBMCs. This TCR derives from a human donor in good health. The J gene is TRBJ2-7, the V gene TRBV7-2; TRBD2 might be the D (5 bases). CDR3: CASSPMTTYEQYF. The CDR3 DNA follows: TGTGCCAGCAGCCCAATGACTACCTACGAGCAGTACTTC.